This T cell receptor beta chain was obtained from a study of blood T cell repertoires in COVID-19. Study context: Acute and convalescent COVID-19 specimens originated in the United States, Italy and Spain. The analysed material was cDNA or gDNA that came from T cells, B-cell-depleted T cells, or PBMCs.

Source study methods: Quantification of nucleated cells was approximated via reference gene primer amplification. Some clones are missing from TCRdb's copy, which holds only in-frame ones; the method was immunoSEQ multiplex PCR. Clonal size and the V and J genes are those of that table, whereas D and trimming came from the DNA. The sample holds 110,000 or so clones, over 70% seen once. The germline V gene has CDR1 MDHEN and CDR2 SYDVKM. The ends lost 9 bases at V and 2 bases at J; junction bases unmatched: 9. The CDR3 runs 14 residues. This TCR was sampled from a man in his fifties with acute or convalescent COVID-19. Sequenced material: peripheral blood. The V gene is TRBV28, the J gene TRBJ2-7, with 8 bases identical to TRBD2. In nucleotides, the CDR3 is TGTGCCAGTAGTGGGGCGGGGGGTACCTACGAGCAGTACTTC. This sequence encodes CASSGAGGTYEQYF. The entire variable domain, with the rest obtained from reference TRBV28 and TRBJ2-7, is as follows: DVKVTQSSRYLVKRTGEKVFLECVQDMDHENMFWYRQDPGLGLRLIYFSYDVKMKEKGDIPEGYSVSREKKERFSLILESASTNQTSMYLCASSGAGGTYEQYFGPGTRLTVT.